Each of the 26 T cell receptor beta chains below was sequenced from the same sample in a study of T-cell memory formation after mild COVID-19. One entry per CDR3 protein results from TCRdb running MiXCR on the 5' RACE reads. Of roughly 100,000 distinct CDR3 sequences in the sample, 9.5% to 15% were seen once. Sequencing input: PBMCs or a T cell subset sorted from them (not recorded which). The receptors originated from an adult woman who had mild COVID-19 (a few samples of this study predate the infection). Cell type and time point are not known.

The chain has TRBV24-1 and TRBJ2-1; D may be TRBD2 (6 bases). The germline V and J ends were trimmed by 4 bases and 3 bases, with 15 bases remaining between them. Germline assignment: CDR1 KGHDR and CDR2 SFDVKD. This CDR3 region has 16 residues. CDR3 sequence reads: CATSDQTGTYYNEQFF. Here the CDR3 DNA reads TGTGCCACCAGTGACCAGACGGGGACTTACTACAATGAGCAGTTCTTC.

This rearrangement joins TRBV4-2 to TRBJ2-3, with TRBD2 matching 8 bases. In germline, CDR1 is LGHNA, CDR2 YNFKEQ. The J segment lost 1 base and the V segment lost 3 bases, leaving 6 bases of the junction unmatched. The CDR3 loop spans 16 amino acids. CDR3 in amino acids: CASSQKAGERTDTQYF. CDR3 in DNA: TGTGCCAGCAGCCAGAAAGCGGGGGAGCGCACAGATACGCAGTATTTT.

The table lists this clonotype with many counts. The chain has TRBV15 and TRBJ2-7; 7 bases are shared with TRBD1. The CDR3 has 13 amino acids. Trimming took 1 base from V and 6 from J; bases not matched to a gene: 3. Per the germline V gene, CDR1 is LNHNV and CDR2 is YYDKDF (reference sequence). The CDR3 nucleotides read TGTGCCACCAGCAGAGGAGGGGGCTCCGAGCAGTACTTC. This gives the protein CATSRGGGSEQYF.

The V gene is TRBV12-3 or TRBV12-4, the J gene TRBJ2-5, with D tentatively TRBD1 or TRBD2 (5 bases each). V was clipped by 5 bases and J by 2 bases, with 15 bases between them. This CDR3 region has 15 residues. CDR3 sequence: CASSQTGRRQETQYF. The DNA of the CDR3 is TGTGCCAGCAGTCAAACGGGGCGGAGACAAGAGACCCAGTACTTC.

This clonotype occurred a few times. V usage is TRBV3-1 and J usage is TRBJ2-3; TRBD2 matches at 9 bases. CDR3 length: 16 amino acids. CDR1 LGHDT and CDR2 YNNKEL come from the germline V gene (reference sequence). V lost 5 bases, J lost 1 base, and 7 bases stayed unmatched. The CDR3 sequence is CASSTWTSERTDTQYF. The CDR3 DNA sequence: TGTGCCAGCAGCACGTGGACTAGCGAGCGCACAGATACGCAGTATTTT.

This clonotype was detected ten times or more. The chain links TRBV11-2 to TRBJ2-1; unclear D gene. Between the trimmed V and J ends, which lost 0 bases and 2 bases, there was a span of 8 bases. Germline V gene sequence: CDR1 SGHAT, CDR2 FQNNGV. The CDR3 covers 15 residues. The chain's CDR3 is CASSLEFTPYNEQFF. For the CDR3, the DNA is TGTGCCAGCAGCTTAGAATTCACGCCCTACAATGAGCAGTTCTTC.

This clonotype has a count of ten or more. The chain is built from TRBV11-2 and TRBJ2-1, with 8 bases aligning to TRBD2. Germline V gene data show CDR1 as SGHAT and CDR2 as FQNNGV. The CDR3 has 15 amino acids. Unmatched junction bases numbered 8, after V lost 5 bases and J lost 5 bases. The CDR3 sequence is CASSQIGRADNEQFF. The CDR3 DNA reads as TGTGCCAGCAGCCAGATCGGGAGGGCCGACAATGAGCAGTTCTTC.

The chain combines TRBV6-5 with TRBJ2-1, with 9 bases fitting TRBD1. V shed 7 bases, J shed 8 bases, and the junction held 6 bases outside the gene matches. The CDR3 runs to 13 residues. In germline, CDR1 is MNHEY, CDR2 SVGAGI. The CDR3 coding sequence is TGTGCCAGCACGCGACAGGGGGGCTATGAGCAGTTCTTC. It is translated as CASTRQGGYEQFF.

Ten or more counts support this clonotype. The V and J genes are TRBV12-3 or TRBV12-4 and TRBJ2-1; possible D gene TRBD1, 6 bases. Trimming shortened V by 5 bases and J by 3 bases, and 8 bases separated the two germline ends. This CDR3 has 13 amino acids. In DNA form, the CDR3 reads TGTGCCAGCAGTCCACAGGGCTACAATGAGCAGTTCTTC. It specifies CASSPQGYNEQFF.

The chain combines TRBV6-1 with TRBJ2-5; D gene ambiguous. V was cut by 5 bases and J by 8 bases, with 9 bases left in between. Per the germline V gene, CDR1 is MNHNS and CDR2 is SASEGT. This CDR3 comprises 11 residues. In nucleotides, the CDR3 is TGTGCCAGCAGTCCAGGACCCACCCAGTACTTC. Amino acids: CASSPGPTQYF.

CDR3 sequence: CASSLAGRGSYEQYF. DNA of the CDR3: TGCGCCAGCAGCTTGGCGGGCAGGGGGTCATACGAGCAGTACTTC. The chain links TRBV5-1 to TRBJ2-7, with TRBD1 matching over 7 bases. Germline loops: CDR1 SGHRS, CDR2 YFSETQ. The trim removed 0 bases at V and 4 bases at J, leaving 7 bases unmatched. The CDR3 contains 15 residues.

This rearrangement joins TRBV18 to TRBJ2-5; a weak D match, TRBD2 (5 bases). Trimming pared 2 bases from V and 2 bases from J, leaving 18 bases between. Germline V CDR1 and CDR2: KGHSH, LQKENI. There are 17 residues in the CDR3. The CDR3 DNA sequence: TGTGCCAGCTCACCAAAAGAGCCAACTAGTATACAAGAGACCCAGTACTTC. Translating gives CASSPKEPTSIQETQYF.

Only a few counts were recorded for this clonotype. This chain's CDR3 is CASTPGQYMGNQPQHF. CDR3 in DNA: TGTGCCAGTACTCCAGGGCAATATATGGGCAATCAGCCCCAGCATTTT. V and J are TRBV19 and TRBJ1-5; TRBD1 might be the D (5 bases). This CDR3 is 16 amino acids long. In germline, CDR1 is LNHDA, CDR2 SQIVND (reference sequence). The V end was cut by 7 bases, the J end by 2 bases, with 18 bases between.

This clonotype occurred a few times. This rearrangement joins TRBV14 to TRBJ2-1; 7 positions agree with TRBD2. V was clipped by 5 bases and J by 9 bases; unmatched bases: 13. Germline V gene data show CDR1 as SGHDN and CDR2 as FVKESK. The CDR3 has 15 amino acids. CDR3 nucleotides: TGTGCCAGCAGCTACAAAAGCGCAGGGAGGGGTGAGCAGTTCTTC. This codes for CASSYKSAGRGEQFF.

The genes are TRBV29-1 and TRBJ2-1; possibly TRBD2 for D (6 bases). V lost 6 bases to trimming and J lost 8 bases, with 8 bases between them. This CDR3 has 10 residues. CDR1 and CDR2 (germline): SQVTM, ANQGSEA. The CDR3 is CSVGLHEQFF. The CDR3 bases are TGCAGCGTGGGACTTCATGAGCAGTTCTTC.

The rearrangement uses TRBV7-9 and TRBJ2-1; TRBD2 matches at 8 bases. Trimming at V came to 4 bases and at J to 1 base, leaving 3 bases not matched to a gene. CDR3 length: 15 amino acids. Germline V lookup: CDR1 SEHNR, CDR2 FQNEAQ (reference sequence). This CDR3 reads CASSSGGDSYNEQFF. The CDR3 DNA is TGTGCCAGCAGCTCGGGGGGGGATTCCTACAATGAGCAGTTCTTC.

The V and J genes are TRBV7-2 and TRBJ1-1, with a weak D call TRBD1 (6 bases). This CDR3 spans 14 amino acids. The germline gives CDR1 SGHTA, CDR2 FQGNSA. V was trimmed by 2 bases and J by 5 bases, leaving 12 bases between them. CDR3: CASSLIQGSTEAFF. CDR3 DNA sequence: TGTGCCAGCAGCTTAATCCAGGGGAGTACTGAAGCTTTCTTT.

Ten or more counts support this clonotype. This sequence joins TRBV5-1 and TRBJ2-7, with TRBD1 matching 7 bases. Germline assignment: CDR1 SGHRS and CDR2 YFSETQ. J gave up 0 bases and V 6 bases, and 3 bases lay outside the gene matches. This CDR3 is 13 amino acids long. The CDR3 sequence is CASMGQSSYEQYF. In DNA form, the CDR3 reads TGCGCCAGCATGGGACAGTCCTCCTACGAGCAGTACTTC.

This clonotype showed up just a few times. This chain uses TRBV20-1 with TRBJ2-3, with 8 bases that match TRBD2. The germline CDR1 and CDR2 sequences are DFQATT and SNEGSKA (reference sequence). The V and J ends lost 0 bases and 4 bases, in that order; junction bases with no gene match: 9. The CDR3 has 16 residues. CDR3 sequence reads: CSARDMGLVLADTQYF. The DNA for the CDR3 is TGCAGTGCTAGAGATATGGGACTAGTTTTGGCAGATACGCAGTATTTT.

In DNA, the CDR3 is TGCGCCAGCAGCCAACAAACGGGGTCCTATTCACCCCTCCACTTT. The encoded protein is CASSQQTGSYSPLHF. This chain connects TRBV4-1 to TRBJ1-6; D gene unclear. CDR3 length: 15 amino acids. V lost 2 bases and J 8 bases, leaving 13 bases between the germline ends. The V gene's germline CDR1 is MGHRA and CDR2 YSYEKL.

In its sample, this clonotype was seen a few times. V gene TRBV4-2 combines with J gene TRBJ1-2; D is unclear. This CDR3 contains 18 residues. The V and J ends lost 0 bases and 2 bases respectively, with 19 bases between them. The germline V gene has CDR1 LGHNA and CDR2 YNFKEQ. For the CDR3, the DNA is TGTGCCAGCAGCCAAGAAGCCGTTGCGGTCGGACGGAACTATGGCTACACCTTC. It is translated as CASSQEAVAVGRNYGYTF.

This clonotype was seen more than once but under ten times. This sequence joins TRBV7-9 and TRBJ2-1, with D hard to call. CDR3 length: 14 amino acids. Germline V CDR1 and CDR2: SEHNR, FQNEAQ (reference sequence). Trimming removed 4 bases from V and 4 bases from J, with 11 bases in between. The CDR3 protein is CASSSQANYNEQFF. The CDR3 nucleotides read TGTGCCAGCAGCTCCCAAGCGAATTACAATGAGCAGTTCTTC.

The chain employs TRBV5-4 and TRBJ2-1; 9 bases align to TRBD2. V shed 0 bases, J shed 4 bases, and the junction held 8 bases outside the gene matches. Germline loops: CDR1 SGHNT, CDR2 YYREEE (reference sequence). This CDR3 is 17 amino acids long. This CDR3 reads CASSLVSGLAVYNEQFF. DNA of the CDR3: TGTGCCAGCAGCTTGGTGTCGGGACTAGCCGTATACAATGAGCAGTTCTTC.

This rearrangement joins TRBV5-6 to TRBJ1-1; 7 bases map to TRBD1. This CDR3 comprises 14 residues. The V gene end was trimmed by 4 bases and the J gene end by 4 bases; junction bases not matched to a gene: 7. CDR1 and CDR2 from the germline V gene are SGHDT and YYEEEE. The CDR3 DNA sequence: TGTGCCAGCAGCGAGACAGGGCTGGGCACTGAAGCTTTCTTT. It encodes CASSETGLGTEAFF.

The V and J genes are TRBV27 and TRBJ2-1; TRBD2 agrees at 10 bases. CDR1 is MNHEY and CDR2 is SMNVEV in the germline V gene (reference sequence). The CDR3 runs 15 residues. Trimming removed 5 bases from V and 4 bases from J; junction bases left unmatched: 5. The DNA for the CDR3 is TGTGCCAGCAGTCCCGGGACTAGCGTATACAATGAGCAGTTCTTC. Amino acid sequence: CASSPGTSVYNEQFF.

The sample holds a few counts of this clonotype. The rearrangement links TRBV5-1 to TRBJ2-1, with a tentative D call TRBD2 (5 bases). CDR1 SGHRS and CDR2 YFSETQ come from the germline V gene. V was cut by 2 bases and J by 10 bases, with 13 bases left in between. CDR3 length: 13 residues. The CDR3 DNA reads as TGCGCCAGCAGCTTTTTAGACGGGGAGGAGCAGTTCTTC. Residues: CASSFLDGEEQFF.